This entry lists 29 T cell receptor beta chains sequenced from one sample in a study of cytomegalovirus exposure and HLA in healthy donors. Researchers ran the PCR with 60 Vbeta and 13 Jbeta primers. Assay used: immunoSEQ multiplex PCR; TCRdb lists only in-frame clones, some missing. The sample yields some 140,000 clones, about 80% seen once. The specimen sequenced was PBMCs. Receptors were obtained from a male donor in good health and CMV-seropositive.

This sequence joins TRBV7-2 and TRBJ2-7, with TRBD1 identical over 8 bases. Per germline, CDR1 SGHTA and CDR2 FQGNSA. The V gene end was trimmed by 1 base and the J gene end by 6 bases; junction bases not matched to a gene: 2. The CDR3 loop spans 13 amino acids. DNA of the CDR3: TGTGCCAGCAGCTTAGGGACAGGGTTCGAGCAGTACTTC. Translated, it gives CASSLGTGFEQYF.

The chain carries TRBV7-8 and TRBJ1-1, with 8 bases fitting TRBD1. Germline trimming cut 6 bases from V and 4 bases from J; bases unmatched to any gene: 7. This CDR3 is built from 14 residues. Looked up from germline, CDR1 is SGHVS and CDR2 is FQNEAQ. The CDR3 spells CASRPGGRGTEAFF. In nucleotides, the CDR3 is TGTGCCAGCAGACCAGGGGGCCGGGGCACTGAAGCTTTCTTT.

This chain joins TRBV19 and TRBJ2-7, with D possibly TRBD2 on 6 matching bases. The CDR3 contains 14 residues. The V end was cut by 4 bases, the J end by 5 bases, with 15 bases between. Germline assignment: CDR1 LNHDA and CDR2 SQIVND (reference sequence). The CDR3 DNA sequence: TGTGCCAGTAGTAGATGGGACTCCTATAACGAGCAGTACTTC. This translates into CASSRWDSYNEQYF.

The gene calls are TRBV5-4 and TRBJ1-1; tentatively, D is TRBD1 (6 bases). The CDR3 sequence is 15 residues long. V lost 0 bases and J lost 0, with 9 bases in between. Germline CDR1 SGHNT, CDR2 YYREEE (reference sequence). Written as DNA, the CDR3 is TGTGCCAGCAGCTTGGTAACAGGGATGAACACTGAAGCTTTCTTT. This gives the protein CASSLVTGMNTEAFF.

The chain combines TRBV6-6 with TRBJ1-2; the D gene is possibly TRBD1 (6 bases). The CDR3 loop spans 13 amino acids. V was clipped by 8 bases and J by 6 bases, with 16 bases between them. CDR1 is MNHNY and CDR2 is SVGAGI in the germline V gene (reference sequence). The CDR3 loop reads CASSPSGEHGYTF. The CDR3 DNA reads TGTGCCAGCTCCCCCTCAGGGGAGCATGGCTACACCTTC.

The chain couples TRBV11-3 to TRBJ2-3; D perhaps matches TRBD2 (5 bases). This CDR3 is 15 amino acids long. The germline CDR1 and CDR2 sequences are SGHNT and YENEEA. The V end lost 5 bases, the J end lost 1 base, and 13 bases lay between the germline ends. CDR3 in amino acids: CASSDRGKRTDTQYF. The CDR3 nucleotides are TGTGCCAGCAGCGATAGAGGGAAGCGCACAGATACGCAGTATTTT.

The V gene is TRBV5-1, the J gene TRBJ1-6; 8 nucleotides agree with TRBD1. Germline CDR1 is SGHRS and CDR2 is YFSETQ. The CDR3 consists of 19 residues. V was pared by 4 bases and J by 1 base, with 13 bases of the junction left unmatched. The CDR3 protein is CASSPSEVRGLSYNSPLHF. The CDR3 nucleotides read TGCGCCAGCAGCCCCTCGGAAGTCAGGGGGCTTTCCTATAATTCACCCCTCCACTTT.

This clone was observed once. This chain links TRBV4-1 with TRBJ2-3, with TRBD2 identical over 10 bases. Looked up from germline, CDR1 is MGHRA and CDR2 is YSYEKL. The trim removed 2 bases at V and 4 bases at J, leaving 9 bases unmatched. The CDR3 is made up of 17 amino acids. The CDR3: CASSQTPGLASADTQYF. The CDR3 DNA follows: TGCGCCAGCAGCCAAACACCGGGACTAGCGAGCGCAGATACGCAGTATTTT.

The rearrangement links TRBV6-5 to TRBJ2-2; TRBD1 matches at 8 bases. There are 16 residues in the CDR3. Germline loops: CDR1 MNHEY, CDR2 SVGAGI. The V segment lost 4 bases and the J segment 5 bases; nucleotides outside the gene matches: 9. CDR3 sequence reads: CASSFGQGRRTGELFF. DNA of the CDR3: TGTGCCAGCAGTTTCGGACAGGGTAGGAGAACCGGGGAGCTGTTTTTT.

This chain links TRBV2 with TRBJ1-5; perhaps TRBD1 as D (6 bases). The length of the CDR3 is 15 residues. Germline-derived CDR1 and CDR2 are SNHLY and FYNNEI. Trimming left V 4 bases short and J 3 bases short, with 13 bases between. CDR3 in amino acids: CASSGGRGPNQPQHF. CDR3 bases: TGTGCCAGCAGTGGGGGCAGGGGCCCCAATCAGCCCCAGCATTTT. Based on the CDR3 plus reference TRBV2 and TRBJ1-5, the full variable domain is EPEVTQTPSHQVTQMGQEVILRCVPISNHLYFYWYRQILGQKVEFLVSFYNNEISEKSEIFDDQFSVERPDGSNFTLKIRSTKLEDSAMYFCASSGGRGPNQPQHFGDGTRLSIL.

The chain joins TRBV28 to TRBJ2-4, with TRBD1 matching 9 bases. V shed 5 bases and J 14 bases; nucleotides not matched to a gene: 7. CDR1 and CDR2 from the germline V gene are MDHEN and SYDVKM. The CDR3 is made up of 12 amino acids. As DNA, the CDR3 is TGTGCCAGCAGTACCGGACAGGGGAGAAAGTACTTC. It encodes CASSTGQGRKYF. The whole variable domain, remainder taken from reference TRBV28 and TRBJ2-4, is DVKVTQSSRYLVKRTGEKVFLECVQDMDHENMFWYRQDPGLGLRLIYFSYDVKMKEKGDIPEGYSVSREKKERFSLILESASTNQTSMYLCASSTGQGRKYFGAGTRLSVL.

The chain carries TRBV27 and TRBJ1-5; the D gene is possibly TRBD1 (5 bases). Germline lookup yields CDR1 MNHEY and CDR2 SMNVEV (reference sequence). The CDR3 contains 14 residues. Trimming took off 3 bases at V and 6 bases at J, with 12 bases between the two ends. CDR3 residues: CASSFGGMAQPQHF. CDR3 DNA: TGTGCCAGCAGTTTCGGGGGGATGGCTCAGCCCCAGCATTTT.

Concerning this clone itself: A junction end diverges from the germline sequence, so it may reflect a read error. The chain combines TRBV4-1 with TRBJ2-6, with TRBD2 identical over 8 bases. The germline gives CDR1 MGHRA, CDR2 YSYEKL. The CDR3 runs to 18 residues. The CDR3 DNA reads as TGCGCCAGCAGACAAGTGCGGGGGGATTCCTCTGGGGCCAACGTCCTGACTTTC. It encodes CASRQVRGDSSGANVLTF.

With regard to this clone: The missing conserved phenylalanine or tryptophan at the end of this CDR3 makes a read error likely. For the CDR3, the DNA is TGTGCCAGTAGTATAGTGCCGGAGGGCGTCTACTATGGCTACACCCTC. Residues: CASSIVPEGVYYGYTL. The chain recombines TRBV19 with TRBJ1-2, with unresolved D. V gave up 1 base and J gave up 3 bases, with 15 bases separating them. Germline CDR1 is LNHDA and CDR2 is SQIVND (reference sequence). CDR3 length: 16 residues.

This clone is labeled medium-sized. The V and J genes are TRBV10-3 and TRBJ2-7; no definite D call. Trimming left V 10 bases short and J 7 bases short, with 20 bases between. The CDR3 runs 13 residues. Germline V gives CDR1 ENHRY, CDR2 SYGVKD. The chain's CDR3 is CATAPGEEKEQYF. CDR3 in DNA: TGTGCCACCGCCCCCGGAGAAGAGAAGGAGCAGTACTTC.

The V call is TRBV7-3, the J call TRBJ2-1; the match to TRBD2 covers 13 bases. The germline V gene has CDR1 SGHTA and CDR2 FQGTGA. The CDR3 is 16 residues long. The J segment lost 5 bases and the V segment lost 2 bases, leaving 3 bases of the junction unmatched. The CDR3 sequence is CASSLGGTSGNNEQFF. The CDR3 DNA follows: TGTGCCAGCAGCTTAGGAGGGACTAGCGGGAACAATGAGCAGTTCTTC. Full variable domain (outside the CDR3, taken from reference TRBV7-3 and TRBJ2-1): GAGVSQTPSNKVTEKGKYVELRCDPISGHTALYWYRQSLGQGPEFLIYFQGTGAADDSGLPNDRFFAVRPEGSVSTLKIQRTERGDSAVYLCASSLGGTSGNNEQFFGPGTRLTVL.

The chain carries TRBV2 and TRBJ2-7, with 7 bases that match TRBD1. Germline V CDR1 and CDR2: SNHLY, FYNNEI. Losses at the gene ends were 4 bases for V and 5 bases for J; bases not matched to a gene: 2. The CDR3 spans 12 residues. DNA for the CDR3: TGTGCCAGCAGTGTAGGGGGCAACGAGCAGTACTTC. Its protein is CASSVGGNEQYF. Supplemented by reference TRBV2 and TRBJ2-7, the full variable domain reads EPEVTQTPSHQVTQMGQEVILRCVPISNHLYFYWYRQILGQKVEFLVSFYNNEISEKSEIFDDQFSVERPDGSNFTLKIRSTKLEDSAMYFCASSVGGNEQYFGPGTRLTVT.

The J gene is TRBJ1-1, the V gene TRBV27; D is possibly TRBD1 (5 bases). The V gene lost 3 bases and the J gene lost 3 bases, with 14 bases spanning the gap. CDR3 length: 15 amino acids. CDR1 is MNHEY, CDR2 SMNVEV, per germline (reference sequence). The CDR3: CASSFWGGTDTEAFF. CDR3 DNA: TGTGCCAGCAGTTTTTGGGGGGGAACCGACACTGAAGCTTTCTTT.

This chain links TRBV10-3 with TRBJ1-1; the D gene is possibly TRBD1 (6 bases). The CDR3 loop spans 17 amino acids. The germline V gene encodes CDR1 ENHRY and CDR2 SYGVKD. Trimming removed 6 bases at V and 3 bases at J, with 23 bases between. CDR3: CAIRGGPAAVTHTEAFF. The CDR3 DNA reads as TGTGCCATCAGGGGGGGGCCTGCGGCGGTCACTCACACTGAAGCTTTCTTT.

V usage is TRBV7-3 and J usage is TRBJ1-1; D remains unclear. Germline V gives CDR1 SGHTA, CDR2 FQGTGA. V lost 1 base and J lost 4, with 16 bases in between. This CDR3 has 16 amino acids. The CDR3 DNA reads as TGTGCCAGCAGCTTAATGGGCTGGCGGGAGGGCACTGAAGCTTTCTTT. This sequence encodes CASSLMGWREGTEAFF. The full variable domain, with the rest looked up from reference TRBV7-3 and TRBJ1-1, is GAGVSQTPSNKVTEKGKYVELRCDPISGHTALYWYRQSLGQGPEFLIYFQGTGAADDSGLPNDRFFAVRPEGSVSTLKIQRTERGDSAVYLCASSLMGWREGTEAFFGQGTRLTVV.

CDR3 sequence: CASSFDLSSYEQYF. For the CDR3, the DNA is TGTGCCAGCAGCTTTGATCTAAGCTCCTACGAGCAGTACTTC. The rearrangement uses TRBV7-9 and TRBJ2-7; the D is unclear. The germline V and J ends were trimmed by 3 bases and 0 bases, with 9 bases remaining between them. This CDR3 has 14 residues. The germline V gene encodes CDR1 SEHNR and CDR2 FQNEAQ (reference sequence).

The table lists this clone with a few counts. This chain joins TRBV4-1 and TRBJ2-5, with 7 bases fitting TRBD2. The CDR3 contains 17 residues. Germline CDR1 MGHRA, CDR2 YSYEKL. V trimming: 0 bases; J trimming: 1 base; junction bases outside the gene matches: 8. The chain's CDR3 is CASSQDIVVAGQETQYF. The CDR3 coding sequence is TGCGCCAGCAGCCAAGATATAGTGGTAGCGGGCCAAGAGACCCAGTACTTC.

The V gene is TRBV9, the J gene TRBJ1-1; D remains ambiguous. Germline values: CDR1 SGDLS, CDR2 YYNGEE. The CDR3 totals 15 residues. The V and J ends lost 0 bases and 4 bases respectively, with 13 bases between them. CDR3 in DNA: TGTGCCAGCAGCGTAGGTGGGGAGTTTGGCACTGAAGCTTTCTTT. Amino acid sequence: CASSVGGEFGTEAFF.

This clone appeared a single time. The chain combines TRBV5-6 with TRBJ1-1; D is ambiguous. This CDR3 comprises 13 residues. Trimming removed 5 bases at V and 4 bases at J, with 12 bases between. From germline, CDR1 is SGHDT and CDR2 YYEEEE. Here the CDR3 reads CASSLIVPTEAFF. CDR3 nucleotide sequence: TGTGCCAGCAGTCTAATAGTACCCACTGAAGCTTTCTTT.

V is TRBV6-5 and J is TRBJ1-1; D perhaps matches TRBD1 (6 bases). Germline-derived CDR1 and CDR2 are MNHEY and SVGAGI. The CDR3 length is 12 residues. Trimming left V 6 bases short and J 6 bases short, with 11 bases between. This CDR3 is CASRTTGSEAFF. The CDR3 bases are TGTGCCAGCAGAACGACAGGTTCTGAAGCTTTCTTT.

The chain is built from TRBV5-1 and TRBJ2-4; 11 positions agree with TRBD2. The CDR3 has 15 amino acids. Per germline, CDR1 SGHRS and CDR2 YFSETQ. Unmatched junction bases numbered 9, after V lost 3 bases and J lost 10 bases. CDR3 nucleotides: TGCGCCAGCAGCTCGACTACTAGCGGGGGTGGGATTCAGTACTTC. It is translated as CASSSTTSGGGIQYF.

The table lists this clone with a few counts. The rearrangement joins TRBV7-3 to TRBJ2-5, with 8 bases matching TRBD2. The CDR3 runs 16 residues. The junction had 13 bases not matched to a gene; V was cut back by 3 bases and J by 7 bases. CDR1 SGHTA and CDR2 FQGTGA come from the germline V gene. CDR3 sequence reads: CASSLDGGGGRGTQYF. The CDR3 DNA follows: TGTGCCAGCAGCTTGGACGGGGGGGGAGGCAGAGGGACCCAGTACTTC.

The rearrangement links TRBV28 to TRBJ2-7; TRBD2 matches 7 bases. J gave up 4 bases and V 2 bases, and 8 bases lay outside the gene matches. Germline lookup yields CDR1 MDHEN and CDR2 SYDVKM. This CDR3 contains 15 residues. The chain's CDR3 is CASSLTAGALYEQYF. The CDR3 region has the DNA TGTGCCAGCAGTTTAACGGCGGGAGCATTGTACGAGCAGTACTTC.

This chain uses TRBV7-3 with TRBJ2-2; 7 bases fit TRBD2. CDR3 length: 18 residues. J lost 0 bases, V lost 5 bases, and 12 bases had no gene match. Germline CDR1 reads SGHTA; CDR2 reads FQGTGA. This CDR3 reads CASSPYAIAGTNTGELFF. The CDR3 DNA reads as TGTGCCAGCAGCCCATACGCTATAGCGGGTACGAACACCGGGGAGCTGTTTTTT.